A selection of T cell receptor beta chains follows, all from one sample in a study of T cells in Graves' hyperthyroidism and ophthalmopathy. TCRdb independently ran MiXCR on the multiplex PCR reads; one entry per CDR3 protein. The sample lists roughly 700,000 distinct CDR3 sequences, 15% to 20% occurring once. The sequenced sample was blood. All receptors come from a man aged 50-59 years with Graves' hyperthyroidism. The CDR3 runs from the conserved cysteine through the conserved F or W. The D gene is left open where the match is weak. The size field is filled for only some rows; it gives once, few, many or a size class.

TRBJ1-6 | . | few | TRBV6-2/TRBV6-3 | TGTGCCAGCAGTTATTCGGCGTATAATTCACCCCTCCACTTT | CASSYSAYNSPLHF
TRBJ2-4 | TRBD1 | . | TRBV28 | TGTGCCAGCAGTTTGACAGGGTTGACCAAAAACATTCAGTACTTC | CASSLTGLTKNIQYF
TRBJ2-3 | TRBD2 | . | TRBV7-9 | TGTGCCAGCAGCTGGGGACTATCAACCTACAACACAGATACGCAGTATTTT | CASSWGLSTYNTDTQYF
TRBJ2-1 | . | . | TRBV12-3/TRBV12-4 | TGTGCCAGCAGTTTGGGTAGTTCAGATGAGCAGTTCTTC | CASSLGSSDEQFF
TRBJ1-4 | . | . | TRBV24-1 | TGTGCCACCAGTGATTGGAATGAAAATCTGTGTTTT | CATSDWNENLCF
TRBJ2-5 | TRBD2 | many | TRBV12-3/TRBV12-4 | TGTGCCAGCGGGAGAGCGGGGTTCGAGACCCAGTACTTC | CASGRAGFETQYF
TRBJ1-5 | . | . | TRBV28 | TGTGCCAGCAGAGAAGTAGGGCTTAGCAATCAGCCCCAGCATTTT | CASREVGLSNQPQHF
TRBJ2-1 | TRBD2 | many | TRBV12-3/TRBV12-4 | TGTGCCAGCAGTCTATGGACTAGCGGGAGCTCCTACAATGAGCAGTTCTTC | CASSLWTSGSSYNEQFF
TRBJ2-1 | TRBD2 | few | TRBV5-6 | TGTGCCAGCAGCTTGGTTGCGGGAGGGCAGAATGAGCAGTTCTTC | CASSLVAGGQNEQFF
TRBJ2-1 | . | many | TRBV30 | TGTGCCTGGATATCCTACAATGAGCAGTTCTTC | CAWISYNEQFF
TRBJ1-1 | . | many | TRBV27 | TGTGCCAGCAGTTTCGACAGCAGGAACACTGAAGCTTTCTTT | CASSFDSRNTEAFF
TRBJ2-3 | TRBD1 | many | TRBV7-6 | TGTGCCAGCAGCTACCGGACAGGTAGCACAGATACGCAGTATTTT | CASSYRTGSTDTQYF
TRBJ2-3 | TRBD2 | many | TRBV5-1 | TGCGCCAGCAGCTTTCTCGCTAGCGGGAGCACAGATACGCAGTATTTT | CASSFLASGSTDTQYF
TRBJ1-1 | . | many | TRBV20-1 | TGCAGTGCCACTTGGAATGCCCCTGAAGCTTTCTTT | CSATWNAPEAFF
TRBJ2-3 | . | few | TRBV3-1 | TGTGCCAGCAGCCCCGAGTCCCCCATCCCCACAGATACGCAGTATTTT | CASSPESPIPTDTQYF
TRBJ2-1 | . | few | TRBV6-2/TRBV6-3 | TGTGCCAGCAGTTACCCGCGAGGGAAAGGGGCGCAGGGCAATGAGCAGTTCTTC | CASSYPRGKGAQGNEQFF
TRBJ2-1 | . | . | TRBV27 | TGTGCCGGCAGTTTATCTGGCGGGAAGAAAACCTCCTACAATGAGCAGTTCTTC | CAGSLSGGKKTSYNEQFF
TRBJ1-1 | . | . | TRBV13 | TGTGCCAGCAGCCCGCTGGACAGCTTGAACACTGAAGCTTTCTTT | CASSPLDSLNTEAFF
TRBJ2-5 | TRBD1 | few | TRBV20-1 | TGCAGTGCGGAAGGACAGGGGGTAGGAGAGACCCAGTACTTC | CSAEGQGVGETQYF
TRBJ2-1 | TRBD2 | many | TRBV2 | TGTGCCAGCAGTGGGACTAGCGGGAGGAACAATGAGCAGTTCTTC | CASSGTSGRNNEQFF
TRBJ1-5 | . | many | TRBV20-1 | TGCAGTGCTAGAGATCAAGGAAATCAGCCCCAGCATTTT | CSARDQGNQPQHF
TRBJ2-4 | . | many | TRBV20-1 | TGCAGTGCAGGGGGAGGGAACATTCAGTACTTC | CSAGGGNIQYF
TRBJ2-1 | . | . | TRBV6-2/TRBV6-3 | TGTGCCAGCAGTCCTGGGACGGCTAGCTCCAATGAGCAGTTCTTC | CASSPGTASSNEQFF